Listed below are T cell receptor beta chains from one sample, sequenced in a study of cytomegalovirus exposure and HLA in healthy donors. Sequencing used immunoSEQ multiplex PCR; TCRdb keeps in-frame clones, though not all of them. The sample lists approximately 150,000 clones, about 91% seen once, with less than 5.5% in the top ten. The sample was PBMCs. These receptors all come from a man between 18 and 29 years old in good health and CMV-seropositive. The CDR3 runs from the conserved cysteine through the conserved F or W. The D gene is left open where the match is weak. Clone size, where shown, is once, few, many, or a class for clones that have expanded.

J	size	V	D	DNA	CDR3
TRBJ1-1	once	TRBV7-2	.	TGTGCCAGCAGCAATTATGCGGGAACTGAAGCTTTCTTT	CASSNYAGTEAFF
TRBJ1-5	.	TRBV5-8	.	TGTGCCAGCAGCTCTGGGCTTTTAAATCAGCCCCAGCATTTT	CASSSGLLNQPQHF
TRBJ1-2	.	TRBV5-4	.	TGTGCCAGCAGCTCCAGGGAATTCCACTATGGCTACACCTTC	CASSSREFHYGYTF
TRBJ1-1	.	TRBV27	.	TGTGCCAGCAGTTTATCCGGCCAGGGGATGAACACTGAAGCTTTCTTT	CASSLSGQGMNTEAFF
TRBJ1-2	.	TRBV27	TRBD1	TGTGCCAGCAAGAGGACAGGGGGAGGCTATGGCTACACCTTC	CASKRTGGGYGYTF
TRBJ1-4	.	TRBV5-6	.	TGTGCCAGCAGCTGGAGAAATGGTGGTGAAAAACTGTTTTTT	CASSWRNGGEKLFF
TRBJ2-7	.	TRBV5-1	TRBD2	TGCGCCAGCAGCTTGGTAGCGGGGGCCTACGAGCAGTACTTC	CASSLVAGAYEQYF
TRBJ1-3	.	TRBV7-6	TRBD1	TGTGCCAGCAGCCCCTGGACAGGGAGTTCGAACACCATATATTTT	CASSPWTGSSNTIYF
TRBJ2-7	.	TRBV6-1	TRBD2	TGTGCCAGCAGTGATGGGTCTAGCGGGGGTTACGAGCAGTACTTC	CASSDGSSGGYEQYF
TRBJ1-3	.	TRBV27	.	TGTGCCAGCAGTCCTGGGGCGGGGGGCACCATATATTTT	CASSPGAGGTIYF
TRBJ2-1	.	TRBV9	TRBD1	TGTGCCAGCAGTGGAATCCCGACAGGGGGCAATGAGCAGTTCTTC	CASSGIPTGGNEQFF
TRBJ2-3	.	TRBV18	.	TGTGCCAGCTCACCTGCAGGGGATACGCAGTATTTT	CASSPAGDTQYF
TRBJ1-2	few	TRBV6-1	.	TGTGCCAGCAGTGAAGTGGCAGGAGGCTATGGCTACACCTTC	CASSEVAGGYGYTF
TRBJ2-1	.	TRBV5-6	TRBD1	TGTGCCAGCAGCCCCGGACAGGGCTACAATGAGCAGTTCTTC	CASSPGQGYNEQFF
TRBJ2-7	once	TRBV5-4	.	TGTGCCAGCAGCTTGGGGGCTCCGTCCTACGAGCAGTACTTC	CASSLGAPSYEQYF
TRBJ1-1	once	TRBV6-1	TRBD1	TGTGCCAGCAGTCCCGGGACAGGAGGGAACACTGAAGCTTTCTTT	CASSPGTGGNTEAFF
TRBJ2-3	.	TRBV5-6	.	TGTGCCAGCAGCGAAGGACTTAAGCAGTATTTT	CASSEGLKQYF
TRBJ1-1	.	TRBV5-1	.	TGCGCCAGCAGCTTGACCGGTAAGACTTTCTTT	CASSLTGKTFF
TRBJ1-1	.	TRBV5-6	.	TGTGCCAGCAGCCTCGGGATTTATCGGTTAGCTTTCTTT	CASSLGIYRLAFF
TRBJ1-2	once	TRBV27	.	TGTGCCAGCAGCCCCGGGTGGCAGCTCTATGGCTACACCTTC	CASSPGWQLYGYTF
TRBJ2-5	.	TRBV30	.	TGTGCCTTTCTATTCGGAGAGACCCAGTACTTC	CAFLFGETQYF
TRBJ2-1	.	TRBV19	.	TGTGCCAGTAGTGTAACCATGAGCAATGAGCAGTTCTTC	CASSVTMSNEQFF
TRBJ2-1	once	TRBV12-2	.	TGTGCGGGGGGGCCTTCCCCGTCCTACAATGAGCAGTTCTTC	CAGGPSPSYNEQFF
TRBJ2-1	.	TRBV7-9	TRBD1	TGTGCCAGCAGCCCACCCCGGGACAGGGTTAATGAGCAGTTCTTC	CASSPPRDRVNEQFF
TRBJ2-7	.	TRBV13	TRBD1	TGTGCCAGCAGCTACGGCAGGGGGCCCTACGAGCAGTACTTC	CASSYGRGPYEQYF
TRBJ2-7	.	TRBV6-1	TRBD2	TGTGCCAGCAGTGACCCGGCGAGCGGGAGAATAGACGAGCAGTACTTC	CASSDPASGRIDEQYF